These 25 T cell receptor beta chains were all obtained from the same sample, sequenced in a study of control samples from healthy donors and cancer patients. Some clones are missing from TCRdb's copy, which holds only in-frame ones; the method was immunoSEQ multiplex PCR. This table has about 150,000 clones, over 85% appearing once. Sequencing used blood. The receptors stem from a man between 45 and 60 years old in good health.

This clone was detected a few times. The J gene is TRBJ1-2, the V gene TRBV7-9, with unresolved D. The ends were cut back, 2 bases at V and 10 bases at J, with 8 bases in the middle. Germline CDR1 is SEHNR and CDR2 is FQNEAQ (reference sequence). CDR3 length: 11 amino acids. The CDR3 is CASSLYRAYTF. The CDR3 region has the DNA TGTGCCAGCAGCTTATATCGCGCCTACACCTTC.

The chain carries TRBV25-1 and TRBJ1-4; possibly TRBD1 for D (6 bases). Between the trimmed V and J ends, which lost 4 bases and 8 bases, there was a span of 14 bases. There are 14 residues in the CDR3. Germline V gene data show CDR1 as MGHDK and CDR2 as SYGVNS. CDR3 amino acids: CASSAGGPWEKLFF. The CDR3 nucleotides are TGTGCCAGCAGTGCTGGGGGCCCATGGGAAAAACTGTTTTTT.

J is TRBJ2-3 and V is TRBV5-6; a possible D gene is TRBD1 (6 bases). Germline-derived CDR1 and CDR2 are SGHDT and YYEEEE. V was shortened by 1 base and J by 4 bases, with 16 bases between the two germline ends. CDR3 length: 16 residues. The CDR3 loop is CASSLITGRRADTQYF. In nucleotides, the CDR3 is TGTGCCAGCAGCTTGATCACAGGGCGAAGGGCAGATACGCAGTATTTT.

The chain joins TRBV4-1 to TRBJ2-5, with TRBD2 as a possible D gene (5 bases). Trimming shortened V by 2 bases and J by 2 bases, and 12 bases separated the two germline ends. Germline V gene sequence: CDR1 MGHRA, CDR2 YSYEKL. The CDR3 totals 15 residues. The CDR3 loop reads CASSQIGLTQETQYF. CDR3 DNA: TGCGCCAGCAGCCAAATCGGACTGACTCAAGAGACCCAGTACTTC.

The count of this clone is one. CDR3 protein: CASSQVAQYHYNEQFF. For the CDR3, the DNA is TGCGCCAGCAGCCAAGTAGCACAATACCACTACAATGAGCAGTTCTTC. The chain joins TRBV4-1 to TRBJ2-1; the D is unclear. Germline V gene data show CDR1 as MGHRA and CDR2 as YSYEKL. CDR3 length: 16 amino acids. V shed 1 base and J shed 3 bases, with 13 bases lying between them.

As regards this clone: Within the sample, other DNA sequences also encode this same CDR3. The genes are TRBV11-3 and TRBJ1-1; D possibly corresponds to TRBD1 (6 bases). The CDR3 has 13 amino acids. Germline assignment: CDR1 SGHNT and CDR2 YENEEA. Trimming cost V 4 bases and J 2 bases, with 8 bases left between them. CDR3 sequence reads: CASSSQGNTEAFF. The CDR3 nucleotides read TGTGCCAGCAGCTCACAGGGAAACACTGAAGCTTTCTTT.

The genes are TRBV9 and TRBJ1-1; D remains unclear. The CDR3 spans 17 residues. V was trimmed by 4 bases and J by 3 bases, leaving 22 bases between them. Germline assignment: CDR1 SGDLS and CDR2 YYNGEE. The CDR3 here is CASSPRIFGLRDTEAFF. CDR3 nucleotides: TGTGCCAGCAGCCCTCGTATTTTCGGCCTTAGGGACACTGAAGCTTTCTTT.

This chain links TRBV6-5 with TRBJ2-1; TRBD1 matches at 7 bases. Germline CDR1 and CDR2: MNHEY and SVGAGI. V shed 8 bases and J 2 bases; nucleotides not matched to a gene: 9. CDR3 length equals 15 residues. This CDR3 is CASQATGATYNEQFF. DNA of the CDR3: TGTGCCAGCCAAGCAACAGGGGCGACCTACAATGAGCAGTTCTTC.

This chain uses TRBV2 with TRBJ1-4; D not certain. The V end lost 2 bases, the J end lost 7 bases, and 5 bases lay between the germline ends. The germline V gene has CDR1 SNHLY and CDR2 FYNNEI. CDR3 size: 12 residues. The CDR3 region has the DNA TGTGCCAGCAGTGAATCCGGTGAAAAACTGTTTTTT. As protein: CASSESGEKLFF.

The V call is TRBV9, the J call TRBJ1-1; 8 bases line up with TRBD1. This CDR3 has 15 residues. The germline V gene encodes CDR1 SGDLS and CDR2 YYNGEE. The trim removed 4 bases at V and 5 bases at J, leaving 10 bases unmatched. For the CDR3, the DNA is TGTGCCAGCAGCCCCCGACAGGGGAGTCGGACTGAAGCTTTCTTT. It translates to CASSPRQGSRTEAFF. The entire variable domain, with the rest obtained from reference TRBV9 and TRBJ1-1, is as follows: DSGVTQTPKHLITATGQRVTLRCSPRSGDLSVYWYQQSLDQGLQFLIQYYNGEERAKGNILERFSAQQFPDLHSELNLSSLELGDSALYFCASSPRQGSRTEAFFGQGTRLTVV.

The chain links TRBV27 to TRBJ1-6; D remains unclear. Germline values: CDR1 MNHEY, CDR2 SMNVEV (reference sequence). The CDR3 runs 15 residues. Between the trimmed V and J ends, which lost 3 bases and 10 bases, there was a span of 16 bases. The CDR3 reads CASSFVGINFSPLHF. The DNA for the CDR3 is TGTGCCAGCAGTTTCGTGGGGATTAATTTCTCACCCCTCCACTTT.

The chain has TRBV19 and TRBJ1-3, with 9 bases that match TRBD1. Germline V CDR1 and CDR2: LNHDA, SQIVND (reference sequence). The ends lost 7 bases at V and 6 bases at J; junction bases unmatched: 7. The CDR3 loop spans 14 amino acids. CDR3 protein: CASIRDREANTIYF. In DNA, the CDR3 is TGTGCCAGTATTCGGGACAGGGAGGCAAACACCATATATTTT.

The V call is TRBV30, the J call TRBJ1-3; D gene ambiguous. The V end lost 3 bases, the J end lost 0 bases, and 6 bases lay between the germline ends. The CDR3 length is 13 residues. Germline loops: CDR1 GTSNPN, CDR2 SVGIG (reference sequence). The DNA of the CDR3 is TGTGCCTGGAGCCGCATCTCTGGAAACACCATATATTTT. The encoded protein is CAWSRISGNTIYF.

V is TRBV6-5 and J is TRBJ2-1; the match to TRBD1 covers 9 bases. This CDR3 contains 14 residues. Germline CDR1 and CDR2: MNHEY and SVGAGI. The junction had 4 bases not matched to a gene; V was cut back by 8 bases and J by 2 bases. DNA of the CDR3: TGTGCCAGCCAGGGACAGGGTCCCTACAATGAGCAGTTCTTC. Its protein is CASQGQGPYNEQFF.

V usage is TRBV6-5 and J usage is TRBJ2-7, with a weak D call TRBD2 (6 bases). The CDR3 runs to 14 residues. V lost 6 bases to trimming and J lost 2 bases, with 14 bases between them. Germline V gives CDR1 MNHEY, CDR2 SVGAGI. The CDR3 DNA reads as TGTGCCAGCAGCCCCCGCGGGGTCACCTACGAGCAGTACTTC. This codes for CASSPRGVTYEQYF.

CDR3 in amino acids: CASRGTSGNTIYF. CDR3 in DNA: TGTGCCAGCAGGGGGACCTCGGGAAACACCATATATTTT. V gene TRBV28 combines with J gene TRBJ1-3, with a weak D call TRBD1 (5 bases). CDR3 length equals 13 residues. Trimming cost V 6 bases and J 4 bases, with 10 bases left between them. The germline V gene encodes CDR1 MDHEN and CDR2 SYDVKM.

The chain combines TRBV5-1 with TRBJ1-1, with D possibly being TRBD1 (6 bases). V was pared by 6 bases and J by 1 base, with 7 bases between. CDR1 and CDR2 (germline): SGHRS, YFSETQ. This CDR3 is built from 12 residues. The CDR3 coding sequence is TGCGCCAGCAAACAGGGGAACACTGAAGCTTTCTTT. This sequence encodes CASKQGNTEAFF.

The chain employs TRBV7-9 and TRBJ1-1; TRBD1 is a possible D gene (5 bases). Germline assignment: CDR1 SEHNR and CDR2 FQNEAQ (reference sequence). This CDR3 is 17 amino acids long. Trimming took off 5 bases at V and 0 bases at J, with 19 bases between the two ends. CDR3 in DNA: TGTGCCAGCAGCGAACCGACAGCGAGGGGTTTGAACACTGAAGCTTTCTTT. Amino acid sequence: CASSEPTARGLNTEAFF.

The chain is built from TRBV14 and TRBJ1-4; tentative D call: TRBD1 (6 bases). The CDR3 runs 13 residues. Germline V gene sequence: CDR1 SGHDN, CDR2 FVKESK. Trimming cost V 7 bases and J 5 bases, with 11 bases left between them. CDR3 coding DNA: TGTGCCAGCACCGGACAGCTAAATGAAAAACTGTTTTTT. This sequence encodes CASTGQLNEKLFF.

This chain's CDR3 is CASSLGLWTGETQYF. Written as DNA, the CDR3 is TGTGCCAGCAGCTTAGGACTCTGGACGGGAGAGACCCAGTACTTC. This chain joins TRBV7-2 and TRBJ2-5; D ambiguous. Trimming left V 1 base short and J 4 bases short, with 13 bases between. This CDR3 is built from 15 residues. CDR1 and CDR2 from the germline V gene are SGHTA and FQGNSA. The whole variable domain, filled in from reference TRBV7-2 and TRBJ2-5, reads GAGVSQSPSNKVTEKGKDVELRCDPISGHTALYWYRQSLGQGLEFLIYFQGNSAPDKSGLPSDRFSAERTGGSVSTLTIQRTQQEDSAVYLCASSLGLWTGETQYFGPGTRLLVL.

This clone was seen once. This chain connects TRBV5-1 to TRBJ1-2; 7 bases line up with TRBD1. Germline V CDR1 and CDR2: SGHRS, YFSETQ. V shed 4 bases, J shed 7 bases, and the junction held 4 bases outside the gene matches. The CDR3 consists of 12 residues. CDR3 region: CASSPGQAGYTF. Written as DNA, the CDR3 is TGCGCCAGCAGCCCCGGACAGGCTGGCTACACCTTC.

Worth noting for this clone: The sample holds other DNA sequences that translate to the same CDR3. The V and J genes are TRBV27 and TRBJ1-6, with 10 positions matching TRBD1. Germline CDR1 is MNHEY and CDR2 is SMNVEV (reference sequence). Trimming cost V 6 bases and J 7 bases; bases outside gene matches: 6. The CDR3 sequence is 15 residues long. CDR3 DNA sequence: TGTGCCAGCAGCACACGACAGGGGGCAAATTCACCCCTCCACTTT. Encoded protein: CASSTRQGANSPLHF.

The chain combines TRBV28 with TRBJ1-3; D is unclear. The germline CDR1 and CDR2 sequences are MDHEN and SYDVKM. The CDR3 covers 13 residues. Trimming left V 1 base short and J 3 bases short, with 4 bases between. In DNA form, the CDR3 reads TGTGCCAGCAGTTTATCCGGTGGAAACACCATATATTTT. It encodes CASSLSGGNTIYF.

The CDR3: CASSSLHEQYF. CDR3 coding DNA: TGTGCCAGCAGCTCCCTCCACGAGCAGTACTTC. The chain combines TRBV7-9 with TRBJ2-7; D is unresolved. The CDR3 is 11 residues long. V lost 4 bases, J lost 5 bases, and 6 bases lay in between. Looked up from germline, CDR1 is SEHNR and CDR2 is FQNEAQ (reference sequence). The entire variable domain, with the rest obtained from reference TRBV7-9 and TRBJ2-7, is as follows: DTGVSQNPRHKITKRGQNVTFRCDPISEHNRLYWYRQTLGQGPEFLTYFQNEAQLEKSRLLSDRFSAERPKGSFSTLEIQRTEQGDSAMYLCASSSLHEQYFGPGTRLTVT.

The chain has TRBV3-1 (or the pseudogene TRBV3-2) and TRBJ2-7, with a tentative D call TRBD1 (5 bases). Germline V gene lookup returns CDR1 LGHDT and CDR2 YNNKEL (reference sequence). There are 15 residues in the CDR3. Trimming shortened V by 0 bases and J by 0 bases, and 9 bases separated the two germline ends. CDR3 coding DNA: TGTGCCAGCAGCCAAGAAGGGGTAAGCTCCTACGAGCAGTACTTC. Amino acids: CASSQEGVSSYEQYF.